The 32 T cell receptor beta chains below come from one sample, sequenced in a study of Ad26.COV2.S vaccination and SARS-CoV-2 variants. As to treatment: about 20 received Ad26.COV2.S at low or high dose, single or two shots; a few received placebo; per-sample allocation not given. After the first vaccine or placebo injection, samples were drawn on day 63. Sequencing was performed with immunoSEQ multiplex PCR; in TCRdb, only in-frame clones are kept and a portion is missing. The table records about 380,000 clones, roughly 85% of them present only once. Sequences were derived from peripheral blood, sampled in a trial of Ad26.COV2.S vaccine versus placebo. The receptors were sampled from a person aged 18-65 years who received the Ad26.COV2.S COVID-19 vaccine or a placebo.

CDR3 region: CATSTRTGPGEQFF. CDR3 DNA sequence: TGTGCCACCAGCACGCGGACAGGCCCAGGTGAGCAGTTCTTC. The chain joins TRBV15 to TRBJ2-1; 7 bases map to TRBD1. Germline V gene lookup returns CDR1 LNHNV and CDR2 YYDKDF (reference sequence). This CDR3 has 14 amino acids. V shed 4 bases, J shed 9 bases, and the junction held 9 bases outside the gene matches.

CDR3 amino acids: CASSKLPGQTSYEQYF. The CDR3 region has the DNA TGTGCCAGCAGCAAGCTACCGGGACAAACCTCCTACGAGCAGTACTTC. The chain couples TRBV7-6 to TRBJ2-7; a weak D match, TRBD1 (6 bases). V lost 5 bases and J 0 bases, leaving 17 bases between the germline ends. CDR3 length: 16 residues. The germline gives CDR1 SGHVS, CDR2 FNYEAQ.

In its sample, this clone was seen once. The gene calls are TRBV10-3 and TRBJ2-2; the D is unclear. The CDR3 is 14 residues long. Trimming took 0 bases from V and 6 from J, leaving 8 bases between them. Germline V gene lookup returns CDR1 ENHRY and CDR2 SYGVKD. Here the CDR3 DNA reads TGTGCCATCAGTGAGTCTTCCGAATCCGGGGAGCTGTTTTTT. It encodes CAISESSESGELFF.

This clone was found once. This chain joins TRBV7-9 and TRBJ2-1; D gene ambiguous. The CDR3 runs 13 residues. Germline V CDR1 and CDR2: SEHNR, FQNEAQ (reference sequence). The V gene lost 4 bases and the J gene lost 12 bases, with 16 bases spanning the gap. CDR3 DNA sequence: TGTGCCAGCAGCTCCGACAACAAGTGGCGGCAGTTCTTC. Translation: CASSSDNKWRQFF.

The genes are TRBV3-1 (or the pseudogene TRBV3-2) and TRBJ2-4; either TRBD1 or TRBD2 may fit D (6 bases each). The CDR3 totals 12 residues. Trimming removed 2 bases from V and 8 bases from J, with 7 bases in between. Germline CDR1 LGHDT, CDR2 YNNKEL (reference sequence). The CDR3 region has the DNA TGTGCCAGCAGCCAAAGGGGGGACATTCAGTACTTC. Residues: CASSQRGDIQYF.

This clone appeared a few times. V and J are TRBV5-1 and TRBJ1-4, with D hard to call. From germline, CDR1 is SGHRS and CDR2 YFSETQ. Trimming removed 7 bases from V and 0 bases from J, with 10 bases in between. The CDR3 loop spans 14 amino acids. CDR3 sequence (DNA): TGCGCCAGCGGGTGGAGCTCAACTAATGAAAAACTGTTTTTT. It encodes CASGWSSTNEKLFF.

CDR3 in DNA: TGTGCCAGCAGCTTGAGGGTTGAGAGGGGCACTGAAGCTTTCTTT. Translating gives CASSLRVERGTEAFF. This rearrangement joins TRBV11-3 to TRBJ1-1, with D perhaps TRBD1 (5 bases). Germline V lookup: CDR1 SGHNT, CDR2 YENEEA. This CDR3 has 15 amino acids. V lost 3 bases and J lost 4, with 15 bases in between.

This clone was seen more than once but under ten times. CDR3 nucleotides: TGCGCCAGCAGTCACGGCCCGGATACGCAGTATTTT. It yields the protein CASSHGPDTQYF. V gene TRBV10-1 combines with J gene TRBJ2-3; no clear D gene. This CDR3 is 12 amino acids long. The V end was cut by 5 bases, the J end by 6 bases, with 9 bases between. Germline V gives CDR1 WNHNN, CDR2 SYGVQD (reference sequence).

The J gene is TRBJ1-1, the V gene TRBV7-7, with D uncertain. Germline V gives CDR1 SSHAT, CDR2 FNYEAQ (reference sequence). The CDR3 sequence is 14 residues long. V was cut by 5 bases and J by 0 bases, with 10 bases left in between. The CDR3 is CASSPAGVNTEAFF. In DNA, the CDR3 is TGTGCCAGCAGCCCGGCGGGCGTGAACACTGAAGCTTTCTTT.

This clone was observed a single time. The V gene is TRBV14, the J gene TRBJ2-1; 10 nucleotides agree with TRBD2. This CDR3 region has 16 residues. Trimming cost V 4 bases and J 10 bases; bases outside gene matches: 13. Germline CDR1 reads SGHDN; CDR2 reads FVKESK. The CDR3 DNA is TGTGCCAGCAGCCCCAGGCTAGCGGGAGAACTGGAGGAGCAGTTCTTC. Protein sequence: CASSPRLAGELEEQFF.

CDR3 DNA: TGTGCCAGCAGCGTAGATACGCAGTATTTT. Its protein is CASSVDTQYF. The chain couples TRBV7-9 to TRBJ2-3; unclear D gene. V lost 5 bases and J 5 bases, leaving 2 bases between the germline ends. This CDR3 has 10 residues. From germline, CDR1 is SEHNR and CDR2 FQNEAQ (reference sequence).

The chain carries TRBV7-2 and TRBJ2-3; unclear D gene. The CDR3 has 13 residues. V lost 8 bases to trimming and J lost 2 bases, with 11 bases between them. Looked up from germline, CDR1 is SGHTA and CDR2 is FQGNSA. As DNA, the CDR3 is TGTGCCAGCCATTTCATAAACACAGATACGCAGTATTTT. This codes for CASHFINTDTQYF.

This clone was recorded once. V is TRBV30 and J is TRBJ1-3; D not certain. Germline-derived CDR1 and CDR2 are GTSNPN and SVGIG (reference sequence). The CDR3 loop spans 13 amino acids. V shed 2 bases and J shed 4 bases, with 9 bases lying between them. CDR3 nucleotide sequence: TGTGCCTGGAGTCAGACCTTGGGAAACACCATATATTTT. Amino acids: CAWSQTLGNTIYF.

This clone came up a few times. The chain recombines TRBV4-1 with TRBJ1-3; D is uncertain. CDR3 size: 16 residues. Trimming took off 3 bases at V and 2 bases at J, with 14 bases between the two ends. The germline gives CDR1 MGHRA, CDR2 YSYEKL. The CDR3 coding sequence is TGCGCCAGCAGCCATCCAGGTCGGTTGGCTGGAAACACCATATATTTT. Translated, it gives CASSHPGRLAGNTIYF.

This chain uses TRBV6-5 with TRBJ2-2; D ambiguous. The V end lost 0 bases, the J end lost 4 bases, and 12 bases lay between the germline ends. This CDR3 is built from 16 residues. Germline values: CDR1 MNHEY, CDR2 SVGAGI. Written as DNA, the CDR3 is TGTGCCAGCAGTTACTCGATCGGAGAGTTCACCGGGGAGCTGTTTTTT. Protein product: CASSYSIGEFTGELFF.

The rearrangement uses TRBV6-5 and TRBJ2-7, with TRBD1 identical over 7 bases. The V gene end was trimmed by 8 bases and the J gene end by 3 bases; junction bases not matched to a gene: 4. Germline CDR1 MNHEY, CDR2 SVGAGI. The CDR3 has 12 amino acids. The CDR3, as DNA: TGTGCCAGCCACAGGGGTTTCTACGAGCAGTACTTC. Translated, it gives CASHRGFYEQYF.

The rearrangement links TRBV11-2 to TRBJ2-5; a weak D match, TRBD2 (5 bases). This CDR3 has 15 amino acids. V shed 1 base and J shed 5 bases, with 14 bases lying between them. CDR1 is SGHAT, CDR2 FQNNGV, per germline. The CDR3 sequence: CASSLGAARVETQYF. The CDR3 nucleotides are TGTGCCAGCAGCTTAGGAGCGGCGCGGGTGGAGACCCAGTACTTC. The variable domain in full, completed from reference TRBV11-2 and TRBJ2-5, reads EAGVAQSPRYKIIEKRQSVAFWCNPISGHATLYWYQQILGQGPKLLIQFQNNGVVDDSQLPKDRFSAERLKGVDSTLKIQPAKLEDSAVYLCASSLGAARVETQYFGPGTRLLVL.

This sequence joins TRBV7-9 and TRBJ1-6; D unclear. Per the germline V gene, CDR1 is SEHNR and CDR2 is FQNEAQ (reference sequence). The CDR3 is 13 residues long. The germline V and J ends were trimmed by 6 bases and 9 bases, with 12 bases remaining between them. CDR3 sequence reads: CASRLREGSPLHF. The CDR3 DNA is TGTGCCAGCAGGTTACGGGAGGGTTCACCCCTCCACTTT.

This rearrangement joins TRBV15 to TRBJ1-1; D remains ambiguous. Germline-derived CDR1 and CDR2 are LNHNV and YYDKDF (reference sequence). V was shortened by 8 bases and J by 1 base, with 14 bases between the two germline ends. The CDR3 has 14 residues. DNA of the CDR3: TGTGCCACCCGTGGGCGGGGAGGGAACACTGAAGCTTTCTTT. Amino acids: CATRGRGGNTEAFF.

Comment on this clone: Other DNA sequences within the sample encode an identical CDR3. The genes are TRBV5-1 and TRBJ1-1; no definite D call. The V end was cut by 0 bases, the J end by 5 bases, with 5 bases between. This CDR3 region has 12 residues. Germline CDR1 and CDR2: SGHRS and YFSETQ. The CDR3 sequence: CASSLEGTEAFF. In nucleotides, the CDR3 is TGCGCCAGCAGCTTGGAGGGAACTGAAGCTTTCTTT.

The rearrangement joins TRBV3-1 (or the pseudogene TRBV3-2) to TRBJ2-5; TRBD1 agrees at 9 bases. There are 14 residues in the CDR3. J lost 5 bases, V lost 4 bases, and 5 bases had no gene match. Germline V lookup: CDR1 LGHDT, CDR2 YNNKEL (reference sequence). The CDR3 nucleotides are TGTGCCAGCAGCCGAGCCGGGACAGGGGAGACCCAGTACTTC. Its translation is CASSRAGTGETQYF.

This clone was seen only a few times. The rearrangement links TRBV10-3 to TRBJ1-3; no reliable D call. Trimming cost V 2 bases and J 9 bases, with 8 bases left between them. The CDR3 consists of 12 residues. Germline lookup yields CDR1 ENHRY and CDR2 SYGVKD. The CDR3 DNA reads TGTGCCATCAGTGAGCCCCGTGGCACCATATATTTT. This gives the protein CAISEPRGTIYF.

This clone appeared a few times. The chain employs TRBV19 and TRBJ2-3; D unclear. Germline V gene data show CDR1 as LNHDA and CDR2 as SQIVND (reference sequence). CDR3 length: 14 amino acids. Trimming shortened V by 8 bases and J by 1 base, and 13 bases separated the two germline ends. This chain's CDR3 is CASDRGGRTDTQYF. In DNA, the CDR3 is TGTGCCAGTGATCGCGGCGGACGCACAGATACGCAGTATTTT. Combining the CDR3 with reference TRBV19 and TRBJ2-3 gives the whole variable domain DGGITQSPKYLFRKEGQNVTLSCEQNLNHDAMYWYRQDPGQGLRLIYYSQIVNDFQKGDIAEGYSVSREKKESFPLTVTSAQKNPTAFYLCASDRGGRTDTQYFGPGTRLTVL.

The rearrangement joins TRBV2 to TRBJ2-3, with TRBD2 matching 12 bases. The CDR3 contains 19 residues. Germline CDR1 and CDR2: SNHLY and FYNNEI. After removal of 4 bases from V and 0 bases from J, the junction contained 11 bases not matched to a gene. CDR3 amino acids: CASSGGGLAGGPSTDTQYF. CDR3 nucleotide sequence: TGTGCCAGCAGTGGGGGCGGGCTAGCGGGAGGGCCGAGCACAGATACGCAGTATTTT.

The rearrangement uses TRBV9 and TRBJ1-1, with D possibly matching TRBD1 (5 bases). The CDR3 has 15 amino acids. Germline V gives CDR1 SGDLS, CDR2 YYNGEE. V shed 0 bases and J shed 5 bases, with 14 bases lying between them. The chain's CDR3 is CASSVVSDRGTEAFF. CDR3 bases: TGTGCCAGCAGCGTAGTCTCGGACCGGGGGACTGAAGCTTTCTTT.

The chain links TRBV7-3 to TRBJ2-2, with 9 bases aligning to TRBD1. Germline lookup yields CDR1 SGHTA and CDR2 FQGTGA. V was clipped by 5 bases and J by 2 bases; unmatched bases: 12. This CDR3 region has 18 residues. The CDR3 DNA reads TGTGCCAGCAGCCCAAACGCTTGGACAGGGGTAAACACCGGGGAGCTGTTTTTT. Residues: CASSPNAWTGVNTGELFF.

The gene calls are TRBV7-2 and TRBJ2-1, with D perhaps assigned TRBD1 or TRBD2 (5 bases each). Germline CDR1 reads SGHTA; CDR2 reads FQGNSA. The CDR3 loop spans 15 amino acids. Trimming left V 5 bases short and J 4 bases short, with 15 bases between. The DNA of the CDR3 is TGTGCCAGCAGCCCCGGGGCAGGGCCATACAATGAGCAGTTCTTC. Translated, it gives CASSPGAGPYNEQFF.

V gene TRBV18 combines with J gene TRBJ1-1; D ambiguous. Germline values: CDR1 KGHSH, CDR2 LQKENI. CDR3 length: 12 residues. V lost 4 bases and J 10 bases, leaving 13 bases between the germline ends. The CDR3 coding sequence is TGTGCCAGCTCACTTGTAAACGAAAGAGCTTTCTTT. It yields the protein CASSLVNERAFF.

The sample holds a few counts of this clone. The rearrangement joins TRBV2 to TRBJ1-6; 8 bases fit TRBD1. Per germline, CDR1 SNHLY and CDR2 FYNNEI. The CDR3 is 15 residues long. Trimming cost V 5 bases and J 8 bases; bases outside gene matches: 8. Here the CDR3 DNA reads TGTGCCAGCAGTTTTAGACAGGGGTCGCATTCACCCCTCCACTTT. Translated: CASSFRQGSHSPLHF. The full variable domain, rest sourced from reference TRBV2 and TRBJ1-6, is EPEVTQTPSHQVTQMGQEVILRCVPISNHLYFYWYRQILGQKVEFLVSFYNNEISEKSEIFDDQFSVERPDGSNFTLKIRSTKLEDSAMYFCASSFRQGSHSPLHFGNGTRLTVT.

V and J are TRBV6-2 or TRBV6-3 and TRBJ2-7, with no clear D. Trimming left V 6 bases short and J 3 bases short, with 18 bases between. The germline gives CDR1 MNHEY, CDR2 SVGEGT. There are 15 residues in the CDR3. The CDR3 spells CASSHGDPVFYEQYF. The CDR3 DNA is TGTGCCAGCAGCCACGGCGACCCGGTATTCTACGAGCAGTACTTC.

This clone was recorded once. The gene calls are TRBV19 and TRBJ2-7, with 8 bases matching TRBD1. This CDR3 spans 14 amino acids. J was trimmed by 7 bases and V by 3 bases; bases with no gene match: 8. The V gene's germline CDR1 is LNHDA and CDR2 SQIVND (reference sequence). CDR3 DNA: TGTGCCAGTAGTATGGGGCAGGGGGCGCGAGAGCAGTACTTC. It specifies CASSMGQGAREQYF.

The gene calls are TRBV11-2 and TRBJ2-6, with 10 positions matching TRBD1. The V and J ends lost 6 bases and 6 bases, in that order; junction bases with no gene match: 11. The germline V gene encodes CDR1 SGHAT and CDR2 FQNNGV. This CDR3 is 17 amino acids long. CDR3 protein: CASRGRGQGYEANVLTF. DNA of the CDR3: TGTGCCAGCAGGGGAAGGGGACAGGGGTACGAGGCCAACGTCCTGACTTTC.